This T cell receptor beta chain derives from a study of Graves' ophthalmopathy and Graves' hyperthyroidism. Study-level background: Hyperthyroidism qualified as stable when ophthalmopathy did not develop within 18 months of follow-up.

Amplification targeted the TCR beta CDR3 regions, with RNA transcripts as the source material. HTBI primers served in a first-round RT-PCR, which a second-round multiplex PCR followed. One entry per CDR3 protein results from TCRdb running MiXCR on the multiplex PCR reads. The sample has about 1.1 million distinct CDR3 sequences, around a third seen once. Study outcomes and limitations: Both an approximately 69% sensitivity and an approximately 77% specificity characterized the model's predictions of ophthalmopathy progression. The blood repertoire also included most expanded thyroid clonotypes above 0.001 frequency.

Excluded: other autoimmune disease, uncontrolled infection, pregnancy or lactation. A few counts support this clonotype. Its antigen remains unknown. CDR3 length equals 15 residues. CDR1 and CDR2 from the germline V gene are SGDLS and YYNGEE. The ends were cut back, 6 bases at V and 8 bases at J, with 23 bases in the middle. This TCR derives from an adult man with Graves' hyperthyroidism. Sequences were obtained from peripheral blood or thyroid tissue (not recorded which). This chain joins TRBV9 and TRBJ1-2; TRBD1 is a possible D gene (6 bases). CDR3 sequence reads: CASTTPIGGPSGYTF. Written as DNA, the CDR3 is TGTGCCAGCACCACCCCTATCGGGGGGCCTTCCGGCTACACCTTC.